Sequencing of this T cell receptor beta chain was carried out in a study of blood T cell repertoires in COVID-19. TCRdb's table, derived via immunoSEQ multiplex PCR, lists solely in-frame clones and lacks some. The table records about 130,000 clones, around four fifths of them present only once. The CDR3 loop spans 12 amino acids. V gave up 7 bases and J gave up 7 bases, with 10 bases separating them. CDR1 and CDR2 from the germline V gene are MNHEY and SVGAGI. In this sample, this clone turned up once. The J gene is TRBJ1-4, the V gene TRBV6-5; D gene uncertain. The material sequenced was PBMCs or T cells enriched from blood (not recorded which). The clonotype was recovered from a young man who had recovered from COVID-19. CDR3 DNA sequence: TGTGCCAGCACCAGAAGAGGTGAAAAACTGTTTTTT. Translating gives CASTRRGEKLFF.